This section outlines one TCR beta chain sequence together with its context. These data come from a study of blood T cell repertoires in COVID-19. Across the whole study: Acute and convalescent COVID-19 specimens originated in the United States, Italy and Spain. T cells, B-cell-depleted T cells, or PBMCs provided the cDNA or gDNA that served as material.

Trimming cost V 4 bases and J 4 bases; bases outside gene matches: 7. Germline V gene data show CDR1 as SGDLS and CDR2 as YYNGEE. This CDR3 has 15 residues. Authors' analysis steps: Reference gene primer amplification yielded estimated nucleated cell counts. Sequencing was performed with immunoSEQ multiplex PCR; in TCRdb, only in-frame clones are kept and a portion is missing. V and J calls and clone size are as listed in that table; D and trimming were resolved from the DNA. Of around 270,000 clones in the sample, roughly 84% were seen once. This TCR came from a woman aged 40 to 50 who had recovered from COVID-19. The source material was peripheral blood. The rearrangement joins TRBV9 to TRBJ1-4; TRBD1 matches 7 bases. CDR3 sequence: CASSPSGGNNEKLFF. The DNA for the CDR3 is TGTGCCAGCAGCCCCTCAGGGGGAAATAATGAAAAACTGTTTTTT.